Listed here are 26 T cell receptor beta chains from one sample, sequenced in a study of T cell changes during pregnancy in multiple sclerosis. Data came from immunoSEQ multiplex PCR; TCRdb stores just in-frame clones and leaves some out. Here the sample spans some 79,000 clones, over 80% being singletons. Specimen: CD4+ T cells from peripheral blood mononuclear cells, collected in the second trimester of pregnancy. The receptors derive from a female donor with multiple sclerosis, enrolled in a pregnancy study.

The chain combines TRBV7-9 with TRBJ2-5, with 10 bases identical to TRBD2. This CDR3 contains 17 residues. The germline CDR1 and CDR2 sequences are SEHNR and FQNEAQ (reference sequence). V gave up 1 base and J gave up 3 bases; unmatched junction bases: 8. As DNA, the CDR3 is TGTGCCAGCAGCTTAGTGGGTAGCGGGGGGCCGAAAGAGACCCAGTACTTC. Translating gives CASSLVGSGGPKETQYF.

This clone has just a few counts. V is TRBV6-1 and J is TRBJ1-5; 9 bases agree with TRBD1. The CDR3 spans 15 residues. Germline V gene sequence: CDR1 MNHNS, CDR2 SASEGT. Trimming cost V 6 bases and J 2 bases; bases outside gene matches: 5. The DNA for the CDR3 is TGTGCCAGCAGCGAGGGACAGGGTGGCAATCAGCCCCAGCATTTT. This translates into CASSEGQGGNQPQHF.

V and J are TRBV11-2 and TRBJ1-1; no reliable D call. The V end lost 1 base, the J end lost 1 base, and 7 bases lay between the germline ends. The germline CDR1 and CDR2 sequences are SGHAT and FQNNGV. The CDR3 consists of 14 residues. CDR3 bases: TGTGCCAGCAGCTTAGGTCCGGGGAACACTGAAGCTTTCTTT. Translating gives CASSLGPGNTEAFF.

The CDR3 sequence: CAWSVFGGQVLYEQYF. In nucleotides, the CDR3 is TGTGCCTGGAGTGTTTTCGGGGGTCAAGTACTCTACGAGCAGTACTTC. The chain carries TRBV30 and TRBJ2-7, with D tentatively TRBD2 (6 bases). Trimming took 0 bases from V and 3 from J, leaving 18 bases between them. Per germline, CDR1 GTSNPN and CDR2 SVGIG (reference sequence). The CDR3 extends over 16 amino acids.

The genes are TRBV18 and TRBJ1-5, with D tentatively TRBD1 (5 bases). V was clipped by 1 base and J by 4 bases, with 5 bases between them. CDR3 size: 13 residues. From germline, CDR1 is KGHSH and CDR2 LQKENI. CDR3 DNA sequence: TGTGCCAGCTCACCACAGGGGAATCAGCCCCAGCATTTT. This encodes CASSPQGNQPQHF.

The chain recombines TRBV13 with TRBJ1-1, with D unresolved. This CDR3 region has 13 residues. Trimming left V 1 base short and J 0 bases short, with 3 bases between. Germline assignment: CDR1 PRHDT and CDR2 FYEKMQ (reference sequence). The CDR3 region has the DNA TGTGCCAGCAGCTTAGACTTGAACACTGAAGCTTTCTTT. Protein: CASSLDLNTEAFF.

The chain carries TRBV18 and TRBJ2-2; TRBD1 agrees at 9 bases. The CDR3 has 14 amino acids. Germline CDR1 KGHSH, CDR2 LQKENI. Unmatched junction bases numbered 2, after V lost 3 bases and J lost 6 bases. CDR3 sequence (DNA): TGTGCCAGCTCACCGGACAGGGGCTCCGGGGAGCTGTTTTTT. Protein: CASSPDRGSGELFF.

V usage is TRBV9 and J usage is TRBJ2-3; 7 bases fit TRBD2. This CDR3 has 19 residues. The trim removed 0 bases at V and 5 bases at J, leaving 18 bases unmatched. Germline V gene lookup returns CDR1 SGDLS and CDR2 YYNGEE. CDR3 protein: CASSVEDRLAQPRGDTQYF. The CDR3 DNA reads as TGTGCCAGCAGCGTAGAAGATCGACTAGCCCAACCACGGGGAGATACGCAGTATTTT.

The chain is built from TRBV10-3 and TRBJ2-7; 12 bases line up with TRBD2. Trimming took 2 bases from V and 7 from J; bases not matched to a gene: 6. The germline gives CDR1 ENHRY, CDR2 SYGVKD. The CDR3 runs to 15 residues. This chain's CDR3 is CAISENLAGGREQYF. Written as DNA, the CDR3 is TGTGCCATCAGTGAGAATCTAGCGGGAGGGAGGGAGCAGTACTTC.

In this sample, this clone turned up once. The rearrangement joins TRBV6-1 to TRBJ2-7; 7 bases match TRBD2. After removal of 7 bases from V and 1 base from J, the junction contained 10 bases not matched to a gene. The CDR3 is 15 residues long. From germline, CDR1 is MNHNS and CDR2 SASEGT. This CDR3 reads CASKILADSSYEQYF. CDR3 DNA: TGTGCCAGCAAGATTCTAGCGGACTCTTCCTACGAGCAGTACTTC.

This chain links TRBV14 with TRBJ1-1; D might be TRBD1 (6 bases). The ends were cut back, 10 bases at V and 1 base at J, with 16 bases in the middle. This CDR3 region has 14 residues. Germline loops: CDR1 SGHDN, CDR2 FVKESK. CDR3 loop: CATPDPGENTEAFF. CDR3 coding DNA: TGTGCCACTCCTGACCCAGGGGAGAACACTGAAGCTTTCTTT. The whole variable domain, filled in from reference TRBV14 and TRBJ1-1, reads EAGVTQFPSHSVIEKGQTVTLRCDPISGHDNLYWYRRVMGKEIKFLLHFVKESKQDESGMPNNRFLAERTGGTYSTLKVQPAELEDSGVYFCATPDPGENTEAFFGQGTRLTVV.

The chain joins TRBV25-1 to TRBJ1-4; TRBD1 might be the D (6 bases). V was cut by 7 bases and J by 2 bases, with 11 bases left in between. The CDR3 is 14 amino acids. Germline V gene data show CDR1 as MGHDK and CDR2 as SYGVNS. The chain's CDR3 is CASTRTATNEKLFF. In DNA form, the CDR3 reads TGTGCCAGCACCCGGACAGCTACTAATGAAAAACTGTTTTTT.

V usage is TRBV5-1 and J usage is TRBJ2-5; 7 positions match TRBD2. Germline V CDR1 and CDR2: SGHRS, YFSETQ. J was trimmed by 2 bases and V by 0 bases; bases with no gene match: 4. This CDR3 is 15 amino acids long. This CDR3 reads CASSLEPGLQETQYF. The CDR3 region has the DNA TGCGCCAGCAGCTTGGAACCGGGACTACAAGAGACCCAGTACTTC. The complete variable domain, with remaining parts taken from reference TRBV5-1 and TRBJ2-5, reads KAGVTQTPRYLIKTRGQQVTLSCSPISGHRSVSWYQQTPGQGLQFLFEYFSETQRNKGNFPGRFSGRQFSNSRSEMNVSTLELGDSALYLCASSLEPGLQETQYFGPGTRLLVL.

J is TRBJ2-7 and V is TRBV7-3, with 14 bases lining up with TRBD2. The CDR3 has 16 residues. Unmatched junction bases numbered 9, after V lost 5 bases and J lost 6 bases. CDR1 and CDR2 from the germline V gene are SGHTA and FQGTGA. The CDR3 DNA sequence: TGTGCCAGCAGCCCTGGACTAGCGGGGGGTTTTAGCGAGCAGTACTTC. Protein: CASSPGLAGGFSEQYF.

This chain links TRBV20-1 with TRBJ1-1; tentatively, D is TRBD1 (5 bases). V gave up 2 bases and J gave up 10 bases, with 11 bases separating them. CDR1 is DFQATT and CDR2 is SNEGSKA in the germline V gene (reference sequence). The CDR3 totals 11 residues. The CDR3 loop is CSARQDGGAFF. CDR3 sequence (DNA): TGCAGTGCTAGACAGGACGGGGGAGCTTTCTTT.

The J gene is TRBJ2-5, the V gene TRBV6-1; weak D call: TRBD1 (6 bases). The CDR3 is made up of 15 amino acids. V was pared by 3 bases and J by 1 base, with 12 bases between. Germline V gene data show CDR1 as MNHNS and CDR2 as SASEGT. The CDR3: CASSENRASQETQYF. CDR3 in DNA: TGTGCCAGCAGTGAGAACAGGGCAAGCCAAGAGACCCAGTACTTC.

The V gene is TRBV6-6, the J gene TRBJ2-7, with TRBD1 matching over 8 bases. The length of the CDR3 is 16 residues. In germline, CDR1 is MNHNY, CDR2 SVGAGI (reference sequence). Trimming removed 7 bases from V and 5 bases from J; junction bases left unmatched: 16. CDR3 DNA: TGTGCCAGCACCTCGACAGGGGCACCGGGTGGGGACGAGCAGTACTTC. It codes for CASTSTGAPGGDEQYF.

This rearrangement joins TRBV6-6 to TRBJ1-5, with 7 bases identical to TRBD1. The CDR3 is made up of 14 amino acids. Per germline, CDR1 MNHNY and CDR2 SVGAGI (reference sequence). V lost 1 base, J lost 6 bases, and 3 bases stayed unmatched. DNA of the CDR3: TGTGCCAGCAGTTACTTGCAGGGGGGTCAGCCCCAGCATTTT. This translates into CASSYLQGGQPQHF.

This chain joins TRBV6-1 and TRBJ2-7, with D unclear. Looked up from germline, CDR1 is MNHNS and CDR2 is SASEGT. The germline V and J ends were trimmed by 6 bases and 4 bases, with 4 bases remaining between them. The CDR3 spans 10 residues. CDR3 DNA: TGTGCCAGCAGCCGGTACGAGCAGTACTTC. It specifies CASSRYEQYF.

In regard to this clone: The sample holds other DNA sequences that translate to the same CDR3. This sequence joins TRBV18 and TRBJ1-1; 7 nucleotides align to TRBD1. CDR1 is KGHSH and CDR2 is LQKENI in the germline V gene. The CDR3 loop spans 13 amino acids. J gave up 5 bases and V 7 bases, and 7 bases lay outside the gene matches. The CDR3 DNA sequence: TGTGCCAGCTTGAGACAGGGTCGGACTGAAGCTTTCTTT. Protein: CASLRQGRTEAFF.

The chain employs TRBV30 and TRBJ1-5; D remains unclear. CDR1 is GTSNPN, CDR2 SVGIG, per germline (reference sequence). The CDR3 totals 13 residues. V lost 5 bases, J lost 0 bases, and 8 bases lay in between. The CDR3 is CAWQASSNQPQHF. The CDR3 DNA sequence: TGTGCCTGGCAAGCTTCTAGCAATCAGCCCCAGCATTTT.

This clone has a handful of counts. The chain is built from TRBV28 and TRBJ1-6; the D is unclear. Trimming stripped 5 bases from V and 1 base from J, with 6 bases between. Germline CDR1 reads MDHEN; CDR2 reads SYDVKM. This CDR3 contains 14 residues. The CDR3 here is CASSQVSYNSPLHF. The CDR3 DNA reads TGTGCCAGCAGTCAGGTATCCTATAATTCACCCCTCCACTTT.

V and J are TRBV5-5 and TRBJ2-2; 14 positions agree with TRBD2. The CDR3 sequence is 17 residues long. Germline CDR1 and CDR2: SGHKS and YYEKEE (reference sequence). V shed 4 bases and J 7 bases; nucleotides not matched to a gene: 9. CDR3 loop: CASSGGGLAGDNGELFF. The CDR3 nucleotides are TGTGCCAGCAGCGGGGGGGGACTAGCGGGAGATAACGGGGAGCTGTTTTTT.

The V gene is TRBV6-1, the J gene TRBJ1-2; D gene uncertain. The V end was cut by 2 bases, the J end by 5 bases, with 9 bases between. This CDR3 is built from 13 residues. The germline V gene encodes CDR1 MNHNS and CDR2 SASEGT. CDR3 in amino acids: CASSESSVYGYTF. In DNA form, the CDR3 reads TGTGCCAGCAGTGAATCTTCCGTATATGGCTACACCTTC.

The chain links TRBV6-6 to TRBJ1-5, with 8 nucleotides matching TRBD1. The CDR3 contains 14 residues. Germline V CDR1 and CDR2: MNHNY, SVGAGI (reference sequence). Trimming took 8 bases from V and 6 from J; bases not matched to a gene: 9. This CDR3 is CASGSLDRGQPQHF. CDR3 in DNA: TGTGCCAGCGGATCCTTAGACAGGGGTCAGCCCCAGCATTTT.

The chain employs TRBV7-2 and TRBJ2-3; tentative D call: TRBD1 (5 bases). The V gene's germline CDR1 is SGHTA and CDR2 FQGNSA. The CDR3 contains 15 residues. Trimming took 6 bases from V and 0 from J, leaving 13 bases between them. The CDR3 reads CASSSKGLSTDTQYF. In DNA, the CDR3 is TGTGCCAGCAGTTCGAAGGGGCTTAGCACAGATACGCAGTATTTT.